The 7 T cell receptor beta chains below all came from one sample that was sequenced in a study of blood T cell repertoires in COVID-19. Sequencing was performed with immunoSEQ multiplex PCR; in TCRdb, only in-frame clones are kept and a portion is missing. Of 150,000 to 200,000 clones listed, 80% to 90% were seen once; the top ten hold under 5%. Sequencing was done on a sample of peripheral blood. The receptors shown here come from a woman between 65 and 79 years old with acute or convalescent COVID-19.

This clone showed up just once. The genes are TRBV4-2 and TRBJ1-5; D is uncertain. V lost 1 base, J lost 4 bases, and 11 bases lay in between. Germline CDR1 LGHNA, CDR2 YNFKEQ. This CDR3 contains 15 residues. Here the CDR3 reads CASSQVSGGNQPQHF. CDR3 bases: TGTGCCAGCAGCCAAGTCTCAGGAGGTAATCAGCCCCAGCATTTT.

The chain has TRBV18 and TRBJ2-7; 8 nucleotides match TRBD1. The germline V gene has CDR1 KGHSH and CDR2 LQKENI. The CDR3 is 16 amino acids. The trim removed 0 bases at V and 2 bases at J, leaving 6 bases unmatched. As DNA, the CDR3 is TGTGCCAGCTCACCACCTTCCGGACAGGGCCCCTACGAGCAGTACTTC. This encodes CASSPPSGQGPYEQYF.

In DNA form, the CDR3 reads TGCGCCAGCAGCTTGTACAGGGCAAGGGCAGCGGACTATGGCTACACCTTC. The encoded protein is CASSLYRARAADYGYTF. J is TRBJ1-2 and V is TRBV5-1; D might be TRBD1 (6 bases). The germline CDR1 and CDR2 sequences are SGHRS and YFSETQ. The CDR3 contains 17 residues. Deletions cut 1 base from V and 3 bases from J, with 19 bases between. The variable domain in full, completed from reference TRBV5-1 and TRBJ1-2, reads KAGVTQTPRYLIKTRGQQVTLSCSPISGHRSVSWYQQTPGQGLQFLFEYFSETQRNKGNFPGRFSGRQFSNSRSEMNVSTLELGDSALYLCASSLYRARAADYGYTFGSGTRLTVV.

This chain links TRBV5-6 with TRBJ1-2, with TRBD1 matching 11 bases. The CDR3 contains 16 residues. The ends lost 1 base at V and 4 bases at J; junction bases unmatched: 6. Germline-derived CDR1 and CDR2 are SGHDT and YYEEEE. Here the CDR3 DNA reads TGTGCCAGCAGCTTGAAGGGACAGGGGGACCTCTATGGCTACACCTTC. Translated, it gives CASSLKGQGDLYGYTF.

The CDR3 loop is CASSPQGATNEKLFF. In DNA form, the CDR3 reads TGCGCCAGCAGCCCACAGGGGGCAACTAATGAAAAACTGTTTTTT. V usage is TRBV5-1 and J usage is TRBJ1-4, with 8 bases lining up with TRBD1. Trimming took 4 bases from V and 0 from J; bases not matched to a gene: 2. This CDR3 contains 15 residues. Germline V gives CDR1 SGHRS, CDR2 YFSETQ.

V gene TRBV4-3 combines with J gene TRBJ1-2; D not resolved. CDR1 and CDR2 (germline): LGHNA, YSLEER. V was shortened by 0 bases and J by 7 bases, with 15 bases between the two germline ends. The CDR3 loop spans 15 amino acids. CDR3 DNA: TGCGCCAGCAGCCAAGACGAGGGAGGACCCCCTGGCTACACCTTC. Encoded protein: CASSQDEGGPPGYTF.

CDR3 DNA: TGTGCCAGCAGCGACAGGGGACGCGATCAGCCCCAGCATTTT. It specifies CASSDRGRDQPQHF. The rearrangement joins TRBV6-6 to TRBJ1-5, with TRBD1 matching 8 bases. Trimming cost V 6 bases and J 5 bases; bases outside gene matches: 6. Germline V gives CDR1 MNHNY, CDR2 SVGAGI (reference sequence). The CDR3 is made up of 14 amino acids.